This TCR beta chain was captured by sequencing in a study of blood T cell repertoires in COVID-19. Study context: COVID-19 samples collected from the United States, Italy and Spain covered acute and convalescent phases.

The data were produced by immunoSEQ multiplex PCR, yet TCRdb's version contains in-frame clones alone and is incomplete. The sample has some 200,000 clones, around 73% seen once. Living in about two dozen US areas, the participants were between roughly 18 and 89 years of age. Which cohort a participant joined came from the clinical history participants gave. Unmatched junction bases numbered 8, after V lost 1 base and J lost 6 bases. The CDR3 totals 15 residues. Germline CDR1 reads SEHNR; CDR2 reads FQNEAQ (reference sequence). The TCR comes from a woman aged 50 to 65 who had recovered from COVID-19. Input material: PBMCs or T cells enriched from blood (not recorded which). The chain uses TRBV7-9 and TRBJ2-7; 8 nucleotides line up with TRBD1. The CDR3 DNA sequence: TGTGCCAGCAGCTTAGGGCAGGGGGCCCGCGCCGAGCAGTACTTC. This codes for CASSLGQGARAEQYF.